This T cell receptor beta chain is from a study of blood T cell repertoires in COVID-19. Study-wide context: COVID-19 samples, acute and convalescent, were from the United States, Italy and Spain. The analysed material was cDNA or gDNA that came from T cells, B-cell-depleted T cells, or PBMCs.

In the authors' methods: Researchers report that nucleated cell counts were estimated from reference gene primer amplification. Here immunoSEQ multiplex PCR was the method, and the copy in TCRdb shows in-frame clones only, minus some. The D gene and trimming were derived from the DNA, and the V and J assignments and clone size from that table. The sample has fewer than 110,000 clones, roughly 85% seen once; the top ten hold about 1.8%. Sample: peripheral blood. This TCR derives from a woman aged 70 to 79 with active or convalescent COVID-19.

DNA of the CDR3: TGTGCCTGGAGGGCGGGTGCGTCGGGGGCCTACGAGCAGTACTTC. It codes for CAWRAGASGAYEQYF. The chain carries TRBV30 and TRBJ2-7, with D possibly TRBD2 on 6 matching bases. V dropped 3 bases and J dropped 2 bases, with 17 bases sitting between them. Germline V gene data show CDR1 as GTSNPN and CDR2 as SVGIG (reference sequence). The CDR3 runs 15 residues.